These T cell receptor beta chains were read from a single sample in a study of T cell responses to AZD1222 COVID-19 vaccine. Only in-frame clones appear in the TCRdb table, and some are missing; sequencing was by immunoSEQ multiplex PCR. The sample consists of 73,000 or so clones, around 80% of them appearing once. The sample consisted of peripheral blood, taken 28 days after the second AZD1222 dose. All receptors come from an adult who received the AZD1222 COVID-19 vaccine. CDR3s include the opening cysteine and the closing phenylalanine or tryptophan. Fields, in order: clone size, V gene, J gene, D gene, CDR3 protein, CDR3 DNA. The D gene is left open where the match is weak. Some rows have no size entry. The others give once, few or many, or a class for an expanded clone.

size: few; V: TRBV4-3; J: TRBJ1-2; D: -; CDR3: CASSQGRGGYGYTF; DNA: TGCGCCAGCAGCCAAGGGCGGGGGGGCTATGGCTACACCTTC
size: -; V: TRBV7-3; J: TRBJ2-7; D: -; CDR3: CASSRTREAEQYF; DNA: TGTGCCAGCAGCCGTACAAGGGAAGCCGAGCAGTACTTC
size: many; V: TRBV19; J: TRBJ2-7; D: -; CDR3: CASRTSGSPIYEQYF; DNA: TGTGCCAGTAGAACTTCAGGGAGTCCCATCTACGAGCAGTACTTC
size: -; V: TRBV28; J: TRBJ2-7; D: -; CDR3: CASSLGLLGGGKYEQYF; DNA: TGTGCCAGCAGTTTAGGGCTTTTGGGGGGGGGCAAGTACGAGCAGTACTTC
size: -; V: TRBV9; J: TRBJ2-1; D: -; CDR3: CASSPRLGGSYNEQFF; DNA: TGTGCCAGCAGCCCTCGATTGGGCGGCTCCTACAATGAGCAGTTCTTC
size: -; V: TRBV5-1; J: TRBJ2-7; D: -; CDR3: CASSIAGTTSYEQYF; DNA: TGCGCCAGCAGCATAGCCGGGACAACCTCCTACGAGCAGTACTTC
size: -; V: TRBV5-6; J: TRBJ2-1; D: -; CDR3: CASSFEIPGNEQFF; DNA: TGTGCCAGCAGCTTTGAGATACCTGGGAATGAGCAGTTCTTC
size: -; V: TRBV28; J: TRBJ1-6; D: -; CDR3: CASSSPFSSYNSPLHF; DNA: TGTGCCAGCAGTTCGCCCTTTAGCTCCTATAATTCACCCCTCCACTTT
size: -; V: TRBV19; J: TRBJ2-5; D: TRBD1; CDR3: CASSGGQGLETQYF; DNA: TGTGCCAGTAGTGGTGGACAGGGCCTGGAGACCCAGTACTTC
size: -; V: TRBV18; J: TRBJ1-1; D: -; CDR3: CASSPWLGLNTEAFF; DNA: TGTGCCAGCTCACCATGGTTAGGGTTGAACACTGAAGCTTTCTTT
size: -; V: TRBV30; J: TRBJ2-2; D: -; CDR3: CAWSGQFSGELFF; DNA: TGTGCCTGGAGTGGACAGTTCTCCGGGGAGCTGTTTTTT
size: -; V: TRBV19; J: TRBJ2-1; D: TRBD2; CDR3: CASTGTTYNEQFF; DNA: TGTGCCAGCACCGGGACTACCTACAATGAGCAGTTCTTC
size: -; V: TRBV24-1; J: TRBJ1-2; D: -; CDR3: CATSDFTGYGYTF; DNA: TGTGCCACCAGTGATTTTACAGGATATGGCTACACCTTC
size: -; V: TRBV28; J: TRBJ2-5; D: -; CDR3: CASSSPGLATETQYF; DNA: TGTGCCAGCAGTTCGCCAGGCCTCGCGACAGAGACCCAGTACTTC
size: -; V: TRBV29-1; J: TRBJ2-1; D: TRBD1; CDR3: CSVAPDRVLNEQFF; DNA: TGCAGCGTTGCCCCCGACAGGGTTTTAAATGAGCAGTTCTTC
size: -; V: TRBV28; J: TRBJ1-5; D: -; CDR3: CASSLLRQDQPQHF; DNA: TGTGCCAGCAGTTTATTGAGACAGGATCAGCCCCAGCATTTT
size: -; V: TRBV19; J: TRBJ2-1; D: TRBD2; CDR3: CASSIAPSGGSYNEQFF; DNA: TGTGCCAGTAGTATAGCCCCAAGCGGGGGTTCCTACAATGAGCAGTTCTTC
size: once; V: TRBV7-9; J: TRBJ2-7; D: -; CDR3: CASSLVTQGGYEQYF; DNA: TGTGCCAGCAGCTTAGTTACACAGGGAGGCTACGAGCAGTACTTC
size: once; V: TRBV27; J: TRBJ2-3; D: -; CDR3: CASSGDLLDTQYF; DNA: TGTGCCAGCAGTGGGGACTTGTTAGATACGCAGTATTTT
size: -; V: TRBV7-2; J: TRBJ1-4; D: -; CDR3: CASSLGPGPNEKLFF; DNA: TGTGCCAGCAGCTTAGGGCCGGGGCCTAATGAAAAACTGTTTTTT
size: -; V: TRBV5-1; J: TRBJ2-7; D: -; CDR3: CASSSQTGSSYEQYF; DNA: TGCGCCAGCAGCTCACAAACAGGGAGCTCCTACGAGCAGTACTTC
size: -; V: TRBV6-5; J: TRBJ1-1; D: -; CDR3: CASSFQGNTEAFF; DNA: TGTGCCAGCAGTTTCCAGGGGAACACTGAAGCTTTCTTT
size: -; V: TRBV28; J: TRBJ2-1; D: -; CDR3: CASSSALIINEQFF; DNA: TGTGCCAGCAGTTCCGCCCTCATAATCAATGAGCAGTTCTTC
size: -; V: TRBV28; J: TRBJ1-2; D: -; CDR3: CASSWVGGYTF; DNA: TGTGCCAGCAGTTGGGTTGGAGGCTACACCTTC
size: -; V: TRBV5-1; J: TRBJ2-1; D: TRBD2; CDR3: CASSAQTSVGQFF; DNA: TGCGCCAGCAGCGCCCAGACTAGCGTCGGGCAGTTCTTC
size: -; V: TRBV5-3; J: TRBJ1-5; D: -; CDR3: CARSLVHGKISQLDRSSNQPQHF; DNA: TGTGCCAGAAGCTTGGTCCATGGTAAAATATCCCAGCTAGACAGGTCCAGCAATCAGCCCCAGCATTTT
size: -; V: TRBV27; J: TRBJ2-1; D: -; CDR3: CASSLGGTYNEQFF; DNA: TGTGCCAGCAGTTTGGGCGGAACCTACAATGAGCAGTTCTTC
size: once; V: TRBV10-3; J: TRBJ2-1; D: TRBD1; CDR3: CAIKQGPYNEQFF; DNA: TGTGCCATCAAACAGGGGCCCTACAATGAGCAGTTCTTC
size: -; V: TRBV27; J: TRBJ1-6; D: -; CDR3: CASSFGTYNSPLHF; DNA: TGTGCCAGCAGTTTCGGGACCTATAATTCACCCCTCCACTTT
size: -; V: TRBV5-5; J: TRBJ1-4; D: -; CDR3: CASSLGPGIPATNEKLFF; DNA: TGTGCCAGCAGCTTGGGGCCGGGAATTCCGGCAACTAATGAAAAACTGTTTTTT
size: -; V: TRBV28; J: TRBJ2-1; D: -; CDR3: CASSFGGGDDNEQFF; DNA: TGTGCCAGCAGCTTCGGGGGCGGGGATGATAATGAGCAGTTCTTC
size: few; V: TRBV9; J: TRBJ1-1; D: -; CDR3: CASSVYSEDTEAFF; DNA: TGTGCCAGCAGCGTGTATTCAGAAGACACTGAAGCTTTCTTT
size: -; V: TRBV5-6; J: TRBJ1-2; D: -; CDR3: CASSFPGYGYTF; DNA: TGTGCCAGCAGCTTTCCGGGGTATGGCTACACCTTC
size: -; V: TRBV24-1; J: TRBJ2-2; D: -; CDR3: CATSDQRLSRELFF; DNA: TGTGCCACCAGTGATCAGCGACTGAGCCGGGAGCTGTTTTTT
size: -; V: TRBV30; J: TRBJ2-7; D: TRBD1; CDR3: CAWTLTGGDEQYF; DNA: TGTGCCTGGACATTGACAGGGGGGGACGAGCAGTACTTC
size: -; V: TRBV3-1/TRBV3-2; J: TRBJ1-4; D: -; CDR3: CASSQDSAGVNEKLFF; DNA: TGTGCCAGCAGCCAAGATTCTGCAGGGGTGAATGAAAAACTGTTTTTT
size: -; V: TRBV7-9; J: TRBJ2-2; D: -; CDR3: CATKTDPNTGELFF; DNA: TGTGCCACCAAGACAGATCCGAACACCGGGGAGCTGTTTTTT
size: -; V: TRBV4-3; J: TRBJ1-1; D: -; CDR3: CASSQGLTRVMNTEAFF; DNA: TGCGCCAGCAGCCAAGGCTTGACCAGAGTAATGAACACTGAAGCTTTCTTT
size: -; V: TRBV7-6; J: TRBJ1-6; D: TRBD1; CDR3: CASSSDRGNSPLHF; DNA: TGTGCCAGCAGCTCAGACAGGGGGAATTCACCCCTCCACTTT
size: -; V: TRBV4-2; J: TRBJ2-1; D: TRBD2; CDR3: CASSQDGTSGSGYEQFF; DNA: TGTGCCAGCAGCCAAGATGGGACTAGCGGGAGTGGGTATGAGCAGTTCTTC
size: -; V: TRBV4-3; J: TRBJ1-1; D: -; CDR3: CASSQENDGDTEAFF; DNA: TGCGCCAGCAGCCAAGAAAACGATGGGGACACTGAAGCTTTCTTT
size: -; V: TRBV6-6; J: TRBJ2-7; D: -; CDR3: CASSYGTYRNF; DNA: TGTGCCAGCAGTTACGGGACCTACCGGAACTTC
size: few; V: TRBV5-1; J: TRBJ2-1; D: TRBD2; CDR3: CASSLGSSGNDEQFF; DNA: TGCGCCAGCAGCTTGGGGTCTAGCGGGAACGATGAGCAGTTCTTC
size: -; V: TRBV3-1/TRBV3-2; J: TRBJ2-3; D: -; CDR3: CASSPTPRGTTIGRTQYF; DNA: TGTGCCAGCAGCCCCACTCCCAGAGGGACAACTATAGGTCGTACGCAGTATTTT
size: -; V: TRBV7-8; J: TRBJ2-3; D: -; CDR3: CASSPTVGDTQYF; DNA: TGTGCCAGCAGTCCTACCGTGGGAGATACGCAGTATTTT